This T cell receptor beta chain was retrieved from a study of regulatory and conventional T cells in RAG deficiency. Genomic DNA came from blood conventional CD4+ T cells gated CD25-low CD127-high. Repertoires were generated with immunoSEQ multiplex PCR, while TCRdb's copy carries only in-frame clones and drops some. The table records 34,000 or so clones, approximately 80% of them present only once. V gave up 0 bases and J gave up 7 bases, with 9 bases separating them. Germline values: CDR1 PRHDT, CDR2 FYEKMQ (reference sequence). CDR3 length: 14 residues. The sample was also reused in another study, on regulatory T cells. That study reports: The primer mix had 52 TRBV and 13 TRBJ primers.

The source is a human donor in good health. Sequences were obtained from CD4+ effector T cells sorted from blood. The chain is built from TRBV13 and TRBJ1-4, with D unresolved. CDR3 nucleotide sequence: TGTGCCAGCAGCTTAGGGACTCTCCGTGAAAAACTGTTTTTT. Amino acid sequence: CASSLGTLREKLFF.